The clone carrying this T cell receptor beta chain was picked up many times. Its antigen is not known. This sample was included in a study of identical twins. Every one of the donors was a healthy Caucasian. Between the trimmed V and J ends, which lost 5 bases and 4 bases, there was a span of 12 bases. CDR3 length: 13 amino acids. The germline gives CDR1 SGHRS, CDR2 YFSETQ. Study-level findings and limits: Analyses of zero insertions could be partly confounded by invariant MAIT and iNKT cells.

Through template switching, a universal primer site was introduced, and the cDNA contained unique molecular identifiers. TCRdb re-called the 5' RACE reads with MiXCR, one entry per CDR3 protein. The repertoire has around 300,000 distinct CDR3 sequences, about 8.1% of them found once; the top ten carry about 2.1%. These data were likewise used in another study, on yellow fever vaccine responses in identical twins. That investigation notes: Twins reportedly showed a vaccine T cell response that seemed partly convergent and partly personalized.

This clonotype was sampled from a young woman in good health. The gene calls are TRBV5-1 and TRBJ2-5, with D possibly called TRBD1 or TRBD2 (6 bases each). The material sequenced was memory (CD45RO+) T cells sorted from blood. CDR3 bases: TGCGCCAGCAGAATACAGGGAGGAGAGACCCAGTACTTC. Encoded protein: CASRIQGGETQYF.